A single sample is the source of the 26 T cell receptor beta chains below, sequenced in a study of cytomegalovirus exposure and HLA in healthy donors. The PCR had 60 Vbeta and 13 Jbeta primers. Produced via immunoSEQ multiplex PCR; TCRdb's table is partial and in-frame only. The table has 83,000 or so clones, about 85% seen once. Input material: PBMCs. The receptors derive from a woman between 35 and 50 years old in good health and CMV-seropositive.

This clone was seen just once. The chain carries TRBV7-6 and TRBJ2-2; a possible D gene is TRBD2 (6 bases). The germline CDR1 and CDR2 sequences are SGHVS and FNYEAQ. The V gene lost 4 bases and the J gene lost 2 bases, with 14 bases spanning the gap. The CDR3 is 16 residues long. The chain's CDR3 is CASSYNGRGNTGELFF. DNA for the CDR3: TGTGCCAGCAGCTATAATGGGCGGGGCAACACCGGGGAGCTGTTTTTT. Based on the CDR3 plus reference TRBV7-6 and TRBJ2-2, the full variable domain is GAGVSQSPRYKVTKRGQDVALRCDPISGHVSLYWYRQALGQGPEFLTYFNYEAQQDKSGLPNDRFSAERPEGSISTLTIQRTEQRDSAMYRCASSYNGRGNTGELFFGEGSRLTVL.

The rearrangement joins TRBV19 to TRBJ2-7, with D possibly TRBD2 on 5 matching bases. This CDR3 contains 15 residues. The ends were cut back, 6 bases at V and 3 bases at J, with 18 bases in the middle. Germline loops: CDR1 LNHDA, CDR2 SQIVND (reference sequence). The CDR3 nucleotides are TGTGCCAGTAGCGCCGCGGTGACTAACTTCTACGAGCAGTACTTC. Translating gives CASSAAVTNFYEQYF.

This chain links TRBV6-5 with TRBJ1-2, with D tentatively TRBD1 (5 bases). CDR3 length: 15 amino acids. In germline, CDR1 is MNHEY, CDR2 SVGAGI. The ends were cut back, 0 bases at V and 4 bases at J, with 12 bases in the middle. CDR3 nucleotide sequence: TGTGCCAGCAGTTACTCTCCAGGGAGGATCTATGGCTACACCTTC. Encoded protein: CASSYSPGRIYGYTF.

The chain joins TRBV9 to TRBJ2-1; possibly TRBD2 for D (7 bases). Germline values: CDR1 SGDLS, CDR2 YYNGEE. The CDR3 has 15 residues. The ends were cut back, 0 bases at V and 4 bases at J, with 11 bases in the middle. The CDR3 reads CASSVDGGRYNEQFF. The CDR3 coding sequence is TGTGCCAGCAGCGTAGACGGGGGGCGATACAATGAGCAGTTCTTC.

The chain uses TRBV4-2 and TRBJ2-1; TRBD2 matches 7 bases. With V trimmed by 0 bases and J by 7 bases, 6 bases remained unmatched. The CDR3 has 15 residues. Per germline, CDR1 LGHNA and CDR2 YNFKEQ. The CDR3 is CASSQDWRERNEQFF. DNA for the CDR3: TGTGCCAGCAGCCAAGATTGGCGGGAGAGGAATGAGCAGTTCTTC.

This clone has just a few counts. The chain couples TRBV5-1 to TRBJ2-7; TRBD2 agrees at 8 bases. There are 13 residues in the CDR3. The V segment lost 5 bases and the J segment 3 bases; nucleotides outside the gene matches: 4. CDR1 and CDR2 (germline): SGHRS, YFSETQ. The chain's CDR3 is CASRTGTSYEQYF. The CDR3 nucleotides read TGCGCCAGCAGAACCGGGACTAGCTACGAGCAGTACTTC. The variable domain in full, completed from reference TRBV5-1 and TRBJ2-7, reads KAGVTQTPRYLIKTRGQQVTLSCSPISGHRSVSWYQQTPGQGLQFLFEYFSETQRNKGNFPGRFSGRQFSNSRSEMNVSTLELGDSALYLCASRTGTSYEQYFGPGTRLTVT.

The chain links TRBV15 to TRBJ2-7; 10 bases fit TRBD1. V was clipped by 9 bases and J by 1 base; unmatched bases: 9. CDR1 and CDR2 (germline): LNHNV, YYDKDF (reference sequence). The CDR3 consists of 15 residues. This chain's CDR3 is CATRAGGQGSYEQYF. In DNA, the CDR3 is TGTGCCACAAGGGCTGGGGGACAGGGGTCCTACGAGCAGTACTTC.

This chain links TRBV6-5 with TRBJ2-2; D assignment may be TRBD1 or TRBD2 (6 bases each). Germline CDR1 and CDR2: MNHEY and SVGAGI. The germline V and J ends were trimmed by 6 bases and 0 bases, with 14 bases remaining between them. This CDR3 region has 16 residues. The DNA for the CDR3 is TGTGCCAGCAGCTACGGGGGCAAAGCGAACACCGGGGAGCTGTTTTTT. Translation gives CASSYGGKANTGELFF.

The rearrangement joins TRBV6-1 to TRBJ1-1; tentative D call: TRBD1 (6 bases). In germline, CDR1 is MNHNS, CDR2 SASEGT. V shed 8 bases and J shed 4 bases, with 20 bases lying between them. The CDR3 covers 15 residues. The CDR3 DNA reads TGTGCCAGCCCAACGACCACAGGGCGTGGCACTGAAGCTTTCTTT. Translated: CASPTTTGRGTEAFF.

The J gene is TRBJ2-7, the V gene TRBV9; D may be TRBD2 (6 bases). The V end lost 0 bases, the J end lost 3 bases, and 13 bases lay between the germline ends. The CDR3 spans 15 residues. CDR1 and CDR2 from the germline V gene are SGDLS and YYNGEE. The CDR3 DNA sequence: TGTGCCAGCAGCGTAGGGCCGGGACTGAACTACGAGCAGTACTTC. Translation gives CASSVGPGLNYEQYF.

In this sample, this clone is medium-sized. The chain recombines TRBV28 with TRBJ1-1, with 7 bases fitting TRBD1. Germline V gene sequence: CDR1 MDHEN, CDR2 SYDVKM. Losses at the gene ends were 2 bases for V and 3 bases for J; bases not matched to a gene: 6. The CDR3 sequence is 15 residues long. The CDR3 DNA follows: TGTGCCAGCAGTTTAGACGACAGGGTGGACACTGAAGCTTTCTTT. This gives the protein CASSLDDRVDTEAFF.

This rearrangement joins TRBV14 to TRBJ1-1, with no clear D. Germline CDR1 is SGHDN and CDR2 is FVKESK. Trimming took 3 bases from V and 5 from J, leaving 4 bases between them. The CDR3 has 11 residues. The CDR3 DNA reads TGTGCCAGCAGCCACCTTACTGAAGCTTTCTTT. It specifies CASSHLTEAFF.

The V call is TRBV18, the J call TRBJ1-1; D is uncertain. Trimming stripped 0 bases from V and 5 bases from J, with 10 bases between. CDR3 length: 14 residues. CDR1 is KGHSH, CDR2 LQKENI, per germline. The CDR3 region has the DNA TGTGCCAGCTCACCACCGGAGGGCAGGACTGAAGCTTTCTTT. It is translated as CASSPPEGRTEAFF.

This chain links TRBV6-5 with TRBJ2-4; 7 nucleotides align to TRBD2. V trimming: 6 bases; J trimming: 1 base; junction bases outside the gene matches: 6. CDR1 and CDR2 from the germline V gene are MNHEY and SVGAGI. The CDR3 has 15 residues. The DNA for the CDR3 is TGTGCCAGCAGACTGAGCGGGGCGGCCAAAAACATTCAGTACTTC. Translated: CASRLSGAAKNIQYF.

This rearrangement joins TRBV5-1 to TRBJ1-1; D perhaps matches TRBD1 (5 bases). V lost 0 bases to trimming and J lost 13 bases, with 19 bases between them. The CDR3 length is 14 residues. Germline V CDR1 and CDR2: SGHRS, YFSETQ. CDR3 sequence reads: CASSLERGPGEVFF. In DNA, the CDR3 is TGCGCCAGCAGCTTGGAAAGGGGTCCCGGTGAGGTTTTCTTT. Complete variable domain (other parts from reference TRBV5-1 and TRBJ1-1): KAGVTQTPRYLIKTRGQQVTLSCSPISGHRSVSWYQQTPGQGLQFLFEYFSETQRNKGNFPGRFSGRQFSNSRSEMNVSTLELGDSALYLCASSLERGPGEVFFGQGTRLTVV.

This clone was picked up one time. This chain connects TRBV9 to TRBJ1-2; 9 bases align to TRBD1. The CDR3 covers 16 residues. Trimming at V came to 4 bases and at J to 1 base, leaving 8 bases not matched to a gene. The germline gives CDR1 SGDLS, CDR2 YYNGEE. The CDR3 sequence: CASSFPGQGGNYGYTF. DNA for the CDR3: TGTGCCAGCAGCTTCCCGGGACAGGGAGGTAACTATGGCTACACCTTC.

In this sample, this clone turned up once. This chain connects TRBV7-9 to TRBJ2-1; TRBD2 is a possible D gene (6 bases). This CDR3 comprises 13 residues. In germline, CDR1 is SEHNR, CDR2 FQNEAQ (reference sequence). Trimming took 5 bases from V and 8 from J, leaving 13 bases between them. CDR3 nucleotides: TGTGCCAGCAGCCGTACTAGCCCCGATGAGCAGTTCTTC. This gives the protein CASSRTSPDEQFF.

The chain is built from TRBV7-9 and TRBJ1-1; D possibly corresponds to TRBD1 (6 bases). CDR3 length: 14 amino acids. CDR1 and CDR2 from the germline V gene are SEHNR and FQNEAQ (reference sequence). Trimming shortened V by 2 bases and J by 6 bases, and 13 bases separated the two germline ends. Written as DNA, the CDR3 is TGTGCCAGCAGCTTAAATACAGGGTCGGCTGAAGCTTTCTTT. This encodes CASSLNTGSAEAFF. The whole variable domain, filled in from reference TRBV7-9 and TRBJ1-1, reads DTGVSQNPRHKITKRGQNVTFRCDPISEHNRLYWYRQTLGQGPEFLTYFQNEAQLEKSRLLSDRFSAERPKGSFSTLEIQRTEQGDSAMYLCASSLNTGSAEAFFGQGTRLTVV.

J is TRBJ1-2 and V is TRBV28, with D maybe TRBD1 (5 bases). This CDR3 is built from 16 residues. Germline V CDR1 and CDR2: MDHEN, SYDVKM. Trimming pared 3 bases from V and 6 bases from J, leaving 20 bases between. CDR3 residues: CASSLQPLGGVDGYTF. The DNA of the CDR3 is TGTGCCAGCAGTTTGCAACCCCTAGGAGGGGTGGATGGCTACACCTTC.

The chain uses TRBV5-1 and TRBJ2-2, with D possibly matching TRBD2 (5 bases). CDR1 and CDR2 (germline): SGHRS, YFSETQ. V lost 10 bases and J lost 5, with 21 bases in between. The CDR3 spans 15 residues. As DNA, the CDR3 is TGCGCCTCAAGGGAGAGGCTCGGATCAACCGGGGAGCTGTTTTTT. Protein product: CASRERLGSTGELFF.

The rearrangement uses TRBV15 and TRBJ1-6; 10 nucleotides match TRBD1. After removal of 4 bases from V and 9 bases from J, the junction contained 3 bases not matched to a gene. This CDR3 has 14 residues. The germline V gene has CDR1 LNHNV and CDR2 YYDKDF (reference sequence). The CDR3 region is CATSTTGGSSPLHF. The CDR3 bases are TGTGCCACCAGCACGACAGGGGGCAGTTCACCCCTCCACTTT.

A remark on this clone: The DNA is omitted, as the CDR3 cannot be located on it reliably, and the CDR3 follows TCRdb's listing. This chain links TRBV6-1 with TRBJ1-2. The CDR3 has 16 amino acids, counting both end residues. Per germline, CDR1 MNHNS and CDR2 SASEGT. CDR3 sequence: CASSEAVGPGGYGYTF.

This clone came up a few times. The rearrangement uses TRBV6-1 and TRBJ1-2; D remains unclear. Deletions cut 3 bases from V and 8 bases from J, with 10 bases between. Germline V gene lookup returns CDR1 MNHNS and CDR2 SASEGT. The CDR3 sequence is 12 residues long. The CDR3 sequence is CASSDPLRGYTF. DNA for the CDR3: TGTGCCAGCAGTGACCCACTCCGGGGCTACACCTTC.

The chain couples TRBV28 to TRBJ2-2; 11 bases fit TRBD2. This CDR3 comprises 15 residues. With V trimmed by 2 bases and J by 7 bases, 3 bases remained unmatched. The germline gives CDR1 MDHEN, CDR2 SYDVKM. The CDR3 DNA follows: TGTGCCAGCAGTTTACTAGCGGGAGGAGGCGGGGAGCTGTTTTTT. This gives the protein CASSLLAGGGGELFF.

CDR3 region: CASSAGGLGAYEQYF. DNA for the CDR3: TGTGCCAGCAGCGCTGGGGGACTGGGAGCCTACGAGCAGTACTTC. The chain has TRBV9 and TRBJ2-7; tentatively, D is TRBD2 (6 bases). The V gene lost 3 bases and the J gene lost 2 bases, with 15 bases spanning the gap. CDR3 size: 15 residues. Germline CDR1 SGDLS, CDR2 YYNGEE. The complete variable domain, with remaining parts taken from reference TRBV9 and TRBJ2-7, reads DSGVTQTPKHLITATGQRVTLRCSPRSGDLSVYWYQQSLDQGLQFLIQYYNGEERAKGNILERFSAQQFPDLHSELNLSSLELGDSALYFCASSAGGLGAYEQYFGPGTRLTVT.

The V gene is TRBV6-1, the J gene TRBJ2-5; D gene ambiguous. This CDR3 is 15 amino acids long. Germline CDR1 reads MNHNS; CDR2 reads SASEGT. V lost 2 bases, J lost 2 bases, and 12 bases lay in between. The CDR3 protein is CASSEIGQRQETQYF. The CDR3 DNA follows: TGTGCCAGCAGTGAAATCGGTCAGCGTCAAGAGACCCAGTACTTC.